Shown below are 22 T cell receptor beta chains from a single sample sequenced in a study of T cells in Graves' hyperthyroidism and ophthalmopathy. TCR beta CDR3 regions were amplified from RNA. In the first-round RT-PCR of the TCR CDR3, the HTBI primer set was used. TCRdb reanalysed the multiplex PCR reads using MiXCR and keeps one entry per CDR3 protein. The data show hundreds of thousands of distinct CDR3 sequences, about 15% seen once. The sequenced sample was blood. The receptors stem from a man aged 18 to 30 with Graves' ophthalmopathy.

The chain is built from TRBV12-3 or TRBV12-4 and TRBJ1-2; D uncertain. This CDR3 has 13 residues. V dropped 5 bases and J dropped 8 bases, with 15 bases sitting between them. The CDR3 sequence: CASSDRLRGGYTF. The CDR3 bases are TGTGCCAGCAGTGACCGCTTGCGAGGGGGCTACACCTTC.

This clonotype appeared many times. The rearrangement uses TRBV6-5 and TRBJ2-7; 10 positions agree with TRBD2. CDR3 length: 18 residues. CDR1 MNHEY and CDR2 SVGAGI come from the germline V gene. Trimming cost V 1 base and J 1 base; bases outside gene matches: 10. For the CDR3, the DNA is TGTGCCAGCAGTTACTTGGCAGCGGGGGGGCTGAGGTCCTACGAGCAGTACTTC. Amino acid sequence: CASSYLAAGGLRSYEQYF.

This clonotype was counted many times. The V gene is TRBV29-1, the J gene TRBJ2-1, with TRBD2 matching over 10 bases. The CDR3 spans 16 residues. The junction had 4 bases not matched to a gene; V was cut back by 0 bases and J by 2 bases. The germline V gene has CDR1 SQVTM and CDR2 ANQGSEA. CDR3 residues: CSVEDLAGGAYNEQFF. DNA for the CDR3: TGCAGCGTTGAAGACTTAGCGGGGGGTGCCTACAATGAGCAGTTCTTC.

At least ten counts were recorded for this clonotype. V is TRBV3-1 and J is TRBJ2-7; possible D gene TRBD2, 5 bases. The CDR3 is 14 residues long. CDR1 and CDR2 from the germline V gene are LGHDT and YNNKEL (reference sequence). V gave up 4 bases and J gave up 4 bases, with 14 bases separating them. Written as DNA, the CDR3 is TGTGCCAGCAGCCGGGAACTAGAGCGGTACGAGCAGTACTTC. Protein: CASSRELERYEQYF.

Ten or more counts support this clonotype. The chain is built from TRBV13 and TRBJ2-5; D assignment may be TRBD1 or TRBD2 (5 bases each). Germline-derived CDR1 and CDR2 are PRHDT and FYEKMQ (reference sequence). V gave up 5 bases and J gave up 1 base, with 17 bases separating them. CDR3 size: 16 residues. Here the CDR3 DNA reads TGTGCCAGCAGCAAGGTTCGGGGCGCCCCCCAAGAGACCCAGTACTTC. It is translated as CASSKVRGAPQETQYF.

This clonotype occurred many times. V and J are TRBV7-9 and TRBJ2-7, with TRBD1 matching 8 bases. The CDR3 length is 15 residues. CDR1 and CDR2 from the germline V gene are SEHNR and FQNEAQ (reference sequence). V shed 4 bases, J shed 1 base, and the junction held 6 bases outside the gene matches. CDR3 in amino acids: CASSSSGTGSYEQYF. The DNA of the CDR3 is TGTGCCAGCAGCTCTTCCGGGACAGGTTCCTACGAGCAGTACTTC.

This clonotype was found many times. The CDR3 reads CASSAGGGDREAFF. CDR3 bases: TGTGCCAGCAGTGCAGGGGGCGGTGACAGAGAAGCTTTCTTT. This chain uses TRBV7-2 with TRBJ1-1; the match to TRBD1 covers 8 bases. Germline V CDR1 and CDR2: SGHTA, FQGNSA. The CDR3 loop spans 14 amino acids. J gave up 8 bases and V 6 bases, and 11 bases lay outside the gene matches. Looking up the rest from reference TRBV7-2 and TRBJ1-1 gives the full variable domain: GAGVSQSPSNKVTEKGKDVELRCDPISGHTALYWYRQSLGQGLEFLIYFQGNSAPDKSGLPSDRFSAERTGGSVSTLTIQRTQQEDSAVYLCASSAGGGDREAFFGQGTRLTVV.

This clonotype was recorded at least ten times. The chain couples TRBV2 to TRBJ1-2; TRBD1 might be the D (6 bases). Trimming pared 5 bases from V and 7 bases from J, leaving 11 bases between. The germline V gene encodes CDR1 SNHLY and CDR2 FYNNEI. This CDR3 spans 12 amino acids. The CDR3 protein is CASSHDRIGYTF. CDR3 bases: TGTGCCAGCAGTCATGACAGGATTGGCTACACCTTC.

The V call is TRBV29-1, the J call TRBJ2-5; D gene uncertain. The CDR3 length is 12 residues. Germline CDR1 and CDR2: SQVTM and ANQGSEA. Trimming cost V 4 bases and J 1 base, with 7 bases left between them. The CDR3 region is CSVAAPQETQYF. Here the CDR3 DNA reads TGCAGCGTTGCAGCCCCCCAAGAGACCCAGTACTTC. Full variable domain (remainder filled in from reference TRBV29-1 and TRBJ2-5): SAVISQKPSRDICQRGTSLTIQCQVDSQVTMMFWYRQQPGQSLTLIATANQGSEATYESGFVIDKFPISRPNLTFSTLTVSNMSPEDSSIYLCSVAAPQETQYFGPGTRLLVL.

The chain recombines TRBV14 with TRBJ2-1; 12 nucleotides align to TRBD2. The CDR3 has 15 residues. Germline trimming cut 7 bases from V and 7 bases from J; bases unmatched to any gene: 8. Germline V gene data show CDR1 as SGHDN and CDR2 as FVKESK. This chain's CDR3 is CASTLAGGPQNEQFF. The CDR3 DNA follows: TGTGCCAGCACCCTAGCGGGAGGGCCGCAGAATGAGCAGTTCTTC.

Concerning this clonotype: A single base separates this from a much larger clone, so it may be a read error. The V gene is TRBV7-3, the J gene TRBJ1-3; no reliable D call. CDR1 and CDR2 (germline): SGHTA, FQGTGA. V was cut by 2 bases and J by 2 bases, with 4 bases left in between. CDR3 length equals 13 residues. The CDR3 DNA sequence: TGTGCCAGCAGCTTATGGACTGGAAACACCATATATTTT. Protein product: CASSLWTGNTIYF.

This clonotype has ten or more counts. The gene calls are TRBV6-1 and TRBJ1-1; possible D gene TRBD1, 6 bases. The CDR3 loop spans 16 amino acids. Between the trimmed V and J ends, which lost 6 bases and 0 bases, there was a span of 17 bases. Germline assignment: CDR1 MNHNS and CDR2 SASEGT. CDR3 sequence: CASRDSYRVLNTEAFF. The CDR3 DNA follows: TGTGCCAGCAGAGACTCCTACAGGGTGTTGAACACTGAAGCTTTCTTT.

In its sample, this clonotype was seen many times. The chain combines TRBV27 with TRBJ2-7; tentative D call: TRBD1 (6 bases). V shed 5 bases and J shed 7 bases, with 21 bases lying between them. The CDR3 is 15 residues long. The germline V gene encodes CDR1 MNHEY and CDR2 SMNVEV (reference sequence). The CDR3 sequence: CASSPEDSPWREQYF. CDR3 DNA sequence: TGTGCCAGCAGTCCTGAGGACAGTCCCTGGAGGGAGCAGTACTTC.

The V gene is TRBV19, the J gene TRBJ1-6; no definite D call. CDR3 length: 14 amino acids. Germline V gene sequence: CDR1 LNHDA, CDR2 SQIVND (reference sequence). Trimming removed 3 bases at V and 2 bases at J, with 5 bases between. The CDR3 DNA is TGTGCCAGTAGTATCGAGGCCTATAATTCACCCCTCCACTTT. The encoded protein is CASSIEAYNSPLHF.

The chain recombines TRBV14 with TRBJ1-4, with 7 nucleotides matching TRBD1. This CDR3 has 15 residues. V lost 3 bases and J lost 3; bases outside the gene matches: 4. The V gene's germline CDR1 is SGHDN and CDR2 FVKESK. The CDR3 here is CASSQGTAPNEKLFF. The CDR3 nucleotides read TGTGCCAGCAGCCAGGGGACAGCCCCTAATGAAAAACTGTTTTTT.

The sample holds many counts of this clonotype. The chain is built from TRBV3-1 and TRBJ2-5; perhaps TRBD2 as D (6 bases). The CDR3 has 15 residues. The V and J ends lost 3 bases and 7 bases respectively, with 18 bases between them. From germline, CDR1 is LGHDT and CDR2 YNNKEL (reference sequence). The CDR3 DNA follows: TGTGCCAGCAGCCACGAAAGGGACTGGGGGTGGACCCAGTACTTC. Protein: CASSHERDWGWTQYF.

At least ten counts were recorded for this clonotype. The CDR3: CASSQDARTNTGELFF. DNA of the CDR3: TGTGCCAGCAGCCAAGATGCACGGACGAACACCGGGGAGCTGTTTTTT. This rearrangement joins TRBV3-1 to TRBJ2-2; D is ambiguous. Per the germline V gene, CDR1 is LGHDT and CDR2 is YNNKEL (reference sequence). The CDR3 has 16 amino acids. V was cut by 0 bases and J by 0 bases, with 8 bases left in between.

In this sample, this clonotype turned up many times. This chain uses TRBV5-1 with TRBJ2-3, with D perhaps given as TRBD1 or TRBD2 (5 bases each). Germline V lookup: CDR1 SGHRS, CDR2 YFSETQ. V lost 6 bases, J lost 3 bases, and 14 bases lay in between. The CDR3 length is 14 residues. CDR3 nucleotides: TGCGCCAGCACTTTTGGGGGAAGAACAGATACGCAGTATTTT. It yields the protein CASTFGGRTDTQYF.

The chain uses TRBV6-2 or TRBV6-3 and TRBJ2-7, with TRBD2 identical over 7 bases. Germline V gene sequence: CDR1 MNHEY, CDR2 SVGEGT. This CDR3 is 14 amino acids long. The ends lost 2 bases at V and 0 bases at J; junction bases unmatched: 1. The CDR3 sequence: CASSYRGSSYEQYF. The CDR3 nucleotides read TGTGCCAGCAGTTACCGCGGGAGCTCCTACGAGCAGTACTTC.

This clonotype showed up just a few times. This chain links TRBV25-1 with TRBJ2-3, with 8 bases fitting TRBD2. The CDR3 runs to 18 residues. Germline CDR1 is MGHDK and CDR2 is SYGVNS. The trim removed 4 bases at V and 5 bases at J, leaving 17 bases unmatched. The CDR3 protein is CASSGRPRASGPLDTQYF. CDR3 nucleotide sequence: TGTGCCAGCAGTGGCCGCCCTAGGGCTAGCGGGCCGCTAGATACGCAGTATTTT.

This rearrangement joins TRBV2 to TRBJ2-3, with TRBD1 identical over 11 bases. Germline-derived CDR1 and CDR2 are SNHLY and FYNNEI. CDR3 length equals 17 residues. J was trimmed by 5 bases and V by 4 bases; bases with no gene match: 11. CDR3 sequence reads: CASSALRPGTGGDTQYF. The CDR3 DNA reads TGTGCCAGCAGTGCCCTCCGTCCCGGGACAGGGGGAGATACGCAGTATTTT.

The chain links TRBV4-2 to TRBJ2-5; 7 nucleotides match TRBD2. The length of the CDR3 is 15 residues. Germline values: CDR1 LGHNA, CDR2 YNFKEQ. Unmatched junction bases numbered 7, after V lost 1 base and J lost 5 bases. As DNA, the CDR3 is TGTGCCAGCAGCCAAGTCGTGGCGGGGGAGGAGACCCAGTACTTC. It encodes CASSQVVAGEETQYF.